These 5 T cell receptor beta chains were sequenced from one sample in a study of T cells after somatic rescue of genetic block. The repertoire was sequenced with immunoSEQ multiplex PCR; TCRdb's copy has only in-frame clones and lacks some. Of about 67,000 clones listed, about 91% were seen once; the top ten hold 3%. Sequencing was carried out using peripheral blood mononuclear cells (PBMCs). Receptors were obtained from a man in his forties.

V is TRBV4-1 and J is TRBJ2-7, with 10 bases matching TRBD2. The J segment lost 6 bases and the V segment lost 1 base, leaving 6 bases of the junction unmatched. This CDR3 spans 15 amino acids. Germline CDR1 is MGHRA and CDR2 is YSYEKL. CDR3 bases: TGCGCCAGCAGCCAAGTGGCTAGCGGGAGTTCCGAGCAGTACTTC. Translated: CASSQVASGSSEQYF.

The CDR3 coding sequence is TGTGCCAGCAGCCAAGATTTGCCAGGGGGGAGGTACGAGCAGTACTTC. This translates into CASSQDLPGGRYEQYF. The chain uses TRBV4-2 and TRBJ2-7; D perhaps matches TRBD1 (7 bases). The V end lost 0 bases, the J end lost 4 bases, and 16 bases lay between the germline ends. This CDR3 is 16 amino acids long. The germline CDR1 and CDR2 sequences are LGHNA and YNFKEQ.

The gene calls are TRBV2 and TRBJ2-7, with TRBD1 identical over 9 bases. V trimming: 6 bases; J trimming: 4 bases; junction bases outside the gene matches: 1. Germline V lookup: CDR1 SNHLY, CDR2 FYNNEI. The CDR3 is made up of 12 amino acids. CDR3 protein: CASRGQGYEQYF. The CDR3 DNA reads as TGTGCCAGCAGGGGACAGGGATACGAGCAGTACTTC.

The V gene is TRBV7-8, the J gene TRBJ1-2; D unclear. Germline V gene data show CDR1 as SGHVS and CDR2 as FQNEAQ. There are 14 residues in the CDR3. V lost 5 bases to trimming and J lost 6 bases, with 16 bases between them. CDR3 bases: TGTGCCAGCAGCCTCCTCCAAGGTCGTGATGGCTACACCTTC. This translates into CASSLLQGRDGYTF.

This chain joins TRBV11-3 and TRBJ2-2; no clear D. CDR3 length: 14 residues. V was trimmed by 0 bases and J by 3 bases, leaving 5 bases between them. The germline CDR1 and CDR2 sequences are SGHNT and YENEEA. CDR3 coding DNA: TGTGCCAGCAGCTTAGACGGAGACACCGGGGAGCTGTTTTTT. This codes for CASSLDGDTGELFF. The full variable domain, completed using reference TRBV11-3 and TRBJ2-2, is EAGVVQSPRYKIIEKKQPVAFWCNPISGHNTLYWYLQNLGQGPELLIRYENEEAVDDSQLPKDRFSAERLKGVDSTLKIQPAELGDSAVYLCASSLDGDTGELFFGEGSRLTVL.